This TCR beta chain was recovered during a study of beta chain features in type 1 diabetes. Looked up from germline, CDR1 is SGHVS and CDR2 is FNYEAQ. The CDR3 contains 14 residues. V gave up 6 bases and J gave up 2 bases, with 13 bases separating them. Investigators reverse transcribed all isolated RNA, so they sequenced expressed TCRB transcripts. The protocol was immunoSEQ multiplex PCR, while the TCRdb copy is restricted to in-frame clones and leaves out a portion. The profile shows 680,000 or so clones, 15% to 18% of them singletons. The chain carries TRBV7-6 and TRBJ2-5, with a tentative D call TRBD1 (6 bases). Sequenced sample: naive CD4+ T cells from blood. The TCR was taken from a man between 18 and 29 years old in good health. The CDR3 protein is CASSRGQKQETQYF. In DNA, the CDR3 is TGTGCCAGCAGTCGCGGACAGAAACAAGAGACCCAGTACTTC.